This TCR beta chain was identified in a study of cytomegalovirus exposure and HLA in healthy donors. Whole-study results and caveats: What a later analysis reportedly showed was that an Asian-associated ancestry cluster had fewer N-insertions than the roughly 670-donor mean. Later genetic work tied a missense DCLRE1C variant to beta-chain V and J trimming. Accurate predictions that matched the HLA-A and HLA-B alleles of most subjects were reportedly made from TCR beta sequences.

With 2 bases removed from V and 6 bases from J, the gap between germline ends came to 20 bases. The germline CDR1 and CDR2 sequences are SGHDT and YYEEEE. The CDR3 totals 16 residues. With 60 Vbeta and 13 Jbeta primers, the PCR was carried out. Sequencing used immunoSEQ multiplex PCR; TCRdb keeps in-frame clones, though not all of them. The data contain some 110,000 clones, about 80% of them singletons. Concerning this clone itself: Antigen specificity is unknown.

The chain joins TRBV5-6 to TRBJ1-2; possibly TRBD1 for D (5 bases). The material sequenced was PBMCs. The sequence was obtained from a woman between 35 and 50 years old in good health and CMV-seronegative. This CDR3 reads CASSLPSTGISHGYTF. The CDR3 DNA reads TGTGCCAGCAGCTTACCTTCCACAGGAATCTCGCATGGCTACACCTTC.